The sequence of this TCR beta chain was determined in a study of blood T cell repertoires in COVID-19. Study-wide background: COVID-19 samples collected from the United States, Italy and Spain covered acute and convalescent phases. The cDNA or gDNA used as material had been derived from T cells, B-cell-depleted T cells, or PBMCs.

The protocol was immunoSEQ multiplex PCR, while the TCRdb copy is restricted to in-frame clones and leaves out a portion. Of approximately 100,000 clones in the sample, more than 75% were seen once. This clone was observed a few times. There are 13 residues in the CDR3. Germline CDR1 is DFQATT and CDR2 is SNEGSKA (reference sequence). The J segment lost 7 bases and the V segment lost 3 bases, leaving 5 bases of the junction unmatched. The receptor was isolated from a woman between 65 and 79 years old with acute or convalescent COVID-19. The material sequenced was peripheral blood. The V and J genes are TRBV20-1 and TRBJ2-3, with 9 positions matching TRBD2. The CDR3 loop reads CSASGGGANTQYF. The CDR3 bases are TGCAGTGCTAGTGGCGGGGGGGCAAATACGCAGTATTTT.